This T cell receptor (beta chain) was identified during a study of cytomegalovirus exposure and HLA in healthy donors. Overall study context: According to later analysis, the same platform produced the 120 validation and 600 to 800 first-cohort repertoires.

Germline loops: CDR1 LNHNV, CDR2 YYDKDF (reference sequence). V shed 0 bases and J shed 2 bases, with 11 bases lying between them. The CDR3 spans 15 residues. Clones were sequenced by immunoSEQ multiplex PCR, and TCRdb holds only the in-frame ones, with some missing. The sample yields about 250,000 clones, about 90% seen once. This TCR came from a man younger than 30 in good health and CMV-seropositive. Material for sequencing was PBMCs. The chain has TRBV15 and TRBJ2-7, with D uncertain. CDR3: CATSRDDLGTYEQYF. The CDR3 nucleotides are TGTGCCACCAGCAGAGACGACTTGGGGACCTACGAGCAGTACTTC. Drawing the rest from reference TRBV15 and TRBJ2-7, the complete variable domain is DAMVIQNPRYQVTQFGKPVTLSCSQTLNHNVMYWYQQKSSQAPKLLFHYYDKDFNNEADTPDNFQSRRPNTSFCFLDIRSPGLGDTAMYLCATSRDDLGTYEQYFGPGTRLTVT.